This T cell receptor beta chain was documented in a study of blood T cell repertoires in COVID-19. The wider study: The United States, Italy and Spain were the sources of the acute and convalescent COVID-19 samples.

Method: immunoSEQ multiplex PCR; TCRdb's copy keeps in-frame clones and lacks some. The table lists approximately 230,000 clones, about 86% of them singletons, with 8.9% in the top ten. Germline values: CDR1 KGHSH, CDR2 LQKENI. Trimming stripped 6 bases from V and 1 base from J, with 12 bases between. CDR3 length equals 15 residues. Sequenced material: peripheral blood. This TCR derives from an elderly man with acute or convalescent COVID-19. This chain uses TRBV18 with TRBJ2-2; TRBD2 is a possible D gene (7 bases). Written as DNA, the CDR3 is TGTGCCAGCTCGCCGGGGGGCATGAACACCGGGGAGCTGTTTTTT. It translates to CASSPGGMNTGELFF.